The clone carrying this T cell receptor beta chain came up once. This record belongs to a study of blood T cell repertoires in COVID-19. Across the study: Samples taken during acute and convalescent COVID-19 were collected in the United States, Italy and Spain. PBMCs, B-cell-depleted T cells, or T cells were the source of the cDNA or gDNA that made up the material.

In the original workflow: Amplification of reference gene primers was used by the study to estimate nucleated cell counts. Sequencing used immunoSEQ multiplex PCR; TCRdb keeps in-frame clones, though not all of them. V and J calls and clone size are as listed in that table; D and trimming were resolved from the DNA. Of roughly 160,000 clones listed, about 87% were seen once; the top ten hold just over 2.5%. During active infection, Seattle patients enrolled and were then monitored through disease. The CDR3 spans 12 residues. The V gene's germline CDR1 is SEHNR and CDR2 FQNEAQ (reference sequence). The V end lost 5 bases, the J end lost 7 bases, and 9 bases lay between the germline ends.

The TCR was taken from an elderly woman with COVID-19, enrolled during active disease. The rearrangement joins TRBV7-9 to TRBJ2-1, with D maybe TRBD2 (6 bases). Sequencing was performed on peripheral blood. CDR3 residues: CASSTGLNEQFF. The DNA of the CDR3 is TGTGCCAGCAGCACCGGACTAAATGAGCAGTTCTTC.